Below are 32 T cell receptor beta chains sequenced from a single sample in a study of TET2 disruption in CD19-targeted CAR T cells. Their antigen targets remain unknown. Treatment given: autologous CTL019 cells: CD19 CAR with 4-1BB and CD3 zeta domains. The table came from immunoSEQ multiplex PCR; TCRdb's copy has only in-frame clones and leaves some out. Its table lists tens of thousands of clones. The specimen comprised CD8- CAR+ T cells sorted from cultured blood T cells, sampled for CD19 CAR T cell therapy. Described subset: CD8-negative CAR-positive T cells from the infusion product. All receptors come from a man aged 70-80 years with chronic lymphocytic leukemia.

As regards this clone: The sequence runs out 3 residues before the end of the CDR3; the remainder is reconstructed from the germline J gene. The V gene is TRBV18, the J gene TRBJ2-4; a possible D gene is TRBD2 (6 bases). Germline CDR1 reads KGHSH; CDR2 reads LQKENI. The CDR3 consists of 15 residues. The CDR3 loop reads CASSPRRGYQETQYF. The sequenced CDR3 bases are TGTGCCAGCTCACCGCGTCGGGGGTACCAAGAGACT.

Concerning this clone itself: The CDR3 is cut off 3 residues early in the read; its end comes from the germline J gene. This rearrangement joins TRBV2 to TRBJ2-4, with a tentative D call TRBD2 (5 bases). CDR1 and CDR2 from the germline V gene are SNHLY and FYNNEI. This CDR3 is 14 amino acids long. The CDR3 is CASSERVGNQPQYF. The CDR3 bases that were read are TGTGCCAGCAGTGAGAGGGTCGGCAATCAGCCT.

To note about this clone: The read finishes 3 residues shy of the CDR3 end, and the germline J gene is used to complete it. The rearrangement links TRBV19 to TRBJ1-4, with 7 bases fitting TRBD1. V lost 5 bases, J lost 5 bases, and 11 bases stayed unmatched. Germline V gene sequence: CDR1 LNHDA, CDR2 SQIVND (reference sequence). The CDR3 has 16 amino acids. The sequenced part of the CDR3 DNA is TGTGCCAGTAGTTTCAAACGACAGGGCGTAAATGAAAAA. Translating gives CASSFKRQGVNEK. The entire CDR3 protein is CASSFKRQGVNEKLFF.

As concerns this clone: The sequence runs out 3 residues before the end of the CDR3; the remainder is reconstructed from the germline J gene. The V gene is TRBV12-3 or TRBV12-4, the J gene TRBJ2-3, with 10 positions matching TRBD1. The V segment lost 6 bases and the J segment 5 bases; nucleotides outside the gene matches: 14. CDR3 length: 17 amino acids. The sequenced CDR3 bases are TGTGCCAGCAGCAGTCTACCGGGACAGGGGCCGCGAGATACG. Translation gives CASSSLPGQGPRDT. The entire CDR3 reads CASSSLPGQGPRDTQYF.

To note about this clone: The CDR3 end falls 3 residues outside the read, so it is completed with the germline J gene. The V and J genes are TRBV28 and TRBJ1-5, with D perhaps TRBD1 (5 bases). V was shortened by 6 bases and J by 5 bases, with 11 bases between the two germline ends. The CDR3 covers 13 residues. Germline CDR1 and CDR2: MDHEN and SYDVKM. This CDR3 reads CASRPDSYQPQHF. The sequenced part of the CDR3 DNA is TGTGCCAGCAGACCCGACAGTTATCAGCCC.

To note about this clone: The read is 3 residues too short to cover the CDR3 end, so that end is filled in from the germline J gene. V and J are TRBV2 and TRBJ1-4, with 7 positions matching TRBD1. The germline V gene has CDR1 SNHLY and CDR2 FYNNEI. With V trimmed by 4 bases and J by 8 bases, 7 bases remained unmatched. The CDR3 consists of 14 residues. The sequenced part of the CDR3 DNA is TGTGCCAGCAGTGGGGGACAGCCAGGAGAAAAA. The encoded protein is CASSGGQPGEK. The full CDR3 reads CASSGGQPGEKLFF.

Details on this clone: The CDR3 end falls 3 residues outside the read, so it is completed with the germline J gene. The rearrangement joins TRBV5-1 to TRBJ2-1, with 7 nucleotides matching TRBD1. The CDR3 runs 14 residues. Germline CDR1 reads SGHRS; CDR2 reads YFSETQ. After removal of 6 bases from V and 4 bases from J, the junction contained 7 bases not matched to a gene. CDR3 sequence: CASTKQGMYNEQFF. The CDR3 bases that were read are TGCGCCAGCACCAAACAGGGGATGTACAATGAG.

To note about this clone: In the same sample, other DNA sequences code for this CDR3. CDR3 bases read: TGTGCCAGCAGTGATGGAGACAGGTCGGTCTTCGGT. The encoded protein is CASSDGDRSVFG. The whole CDR3 sequence reads CASSDGDRSVFGYTF. The chain has TRBV6-1 and TRBJ1-2; TRBD1 might be the D (6 bases). The read is 3 residues too short to cover the CDR3 end, so that end is filled in from the germline J gene. The CDR3 length is 15 residues. Per germline, CDR1 MNHNS and CDR2 SASEGT.

A note on this clone: The CDR3 end lies 3 residues beyond the end of the read and is filled in from the germline J gene. Other nucleotide sequences from this sample produce the same CDR3. The V call is TRBV18, the J call TRBJ2-7; 10 nucleotides line up with TRBD1. With V trimmed by 2 bases and J by 2 bases, 3 bases remained unmatched. This CDR3 comprises 15 residues. The V gene's germline CDR1 is KGHSH and CDR2 LQKENI. CDR3 DNA (partial): TGTGCCAGCTCACCAGGACAGGGGGTGGCCTACGAG. This encodes CASSPGQGVAYE. The whole CDR3 protein reads CASSPGQGVAYEQYF.

In regard to this clone: The read is 3 residues too short to cover the CDR3 end, so that end is filled in from the germline J gene. The chain has TRBV19 and TRBJ1-1; D remains ambiguous. Germline CDR1 reads LNHDA; CDR2 reads SQIVND (reference sequence). Trimming took off 1 base at V and 6 bases at J, with 24 bases between the two ends. The CDR3 length is 18 residues. The CDR3 sequence: CASSIGGPGFRLNAEAFF. The sequenced part of the CDR3 DNA is TGTGCCAGTAGTATAGGTGGGCCGGGGTTCCGGCTAAACGCTGAA.

On this clone: With the read ending 3 residues before the CDR3 end, the germline J gene is used to fill in that end. The chain employs TRBV6-2 or TRBV6-3 and TRBJ2-1; D not resolved. Germline values: CDR1 MNHEY, CDR2 SVGEGT. The CDR3 sequence is 14 residues long. Between the trimmed V and J ends, which lost 3 bases and 7 bases, there was a span of 13 bases. The sequenced CDR3 bases are TGTGCCAGCAGTTATACGAACGTAAGGAATGAG. This translates into CASSYTNVRNE. From start to end, the CDR3 is CASSYTNVRNEQFF.

On this clone: The CDR3 end is not reached by the read, which stops 3 residues before it; the germline J gene fills it in. This chain uses TRBV20-1 with TRBJ2-7; 8 bases fit TRBD2. In germline, CDR1 is DFQATT, CDR2 SNEGSKA (reference sequence). The V gene end was trimmed by 5 bases and the J gene end by 1 base; junction bases not matched to a gene: 7. The CDR3 loop spans 14 amino acids. CDR3 sequence: CSASGQRGSYEQYF. CDR3 DNA, as far as it was read: TGCAGTGCTTCAGGCCAGCGGGGGTCCTACGAG.

As to this clone: Sequencing ends 3 residues short of the CDR3 end; the germline J gene provides the rest. V and J are TRBV5-5 and TRBJ2-3; 8 bases match TRBD2. J gave up 1 base and V 5 bases, and 3 bases lay outside the gene matches. CDR1 and CDR2 from the germline V gene are SGHKS and YYEKEE (reference sequence). The CDR3 contains 14 residues. CDR3 region: CASRLTSGTDTQYF. Incomplete CDR3 DNA: TGTGCCAGCAGGTTGACTAGCGGCACAGATACG.

A note on this clone: The CDR3 extends 3 residues past the end of the read, so its final part is completed from the germline J gene. The chain combines TRBV4-2 with TRBJ2-3, with TRBD2 matching 7 bases. With 3 bases clipped from V and 0 bases from J, the junction kept 15 bases outside the gene matches. CDR3 length equals 19 residues. CDR1 is LGHNA, CDR2 YNFKEQ, per germline. The CDR3 is CASSQTGSGGASSTDTQYF. The part of the CDR3 DNA that was read is TGTGCCAGCAGCCAGACGGGTTCGGGGGGAGCATCTAGCACAGATACG.

In regard to this clone: The missing CDR3 end, 3 residues past where the read stops, is filled in from the germline J gene. The rearrangement links TRBV30 to TRBJ1-2, with 7 bases fitting TRBD1. Looked up from germline, CDR1 is GTSNPN and CDR2 is SVGIG (reference sequence). CDR3 length: 13 amino acids. CDR3 residues: CAWDRASTDTYTF. The sequenced part of the CDR3 DNA is TGTGCCTGGGACAGGGCGAGCACAGATACC. The full variable domain, with the rest looked up from reference TRBV30 and TRBJ1-2, is SQTIHQWPATLVQPVGSPLSLECTVEGTSNPNLYWYRQAAGRGLQLLFYSVGIGQISSEVPQNLSASRPQDRQFILSSKKLLLSDSGFYLCAWDRASTDTYTFGSGTRLTVV.

Worth noting for this clone: With the read ending 3 residues before the CDR3 end, the germline J gene is used to fill in that end. The chain recombines TRBV5-1 with TRBJ2-4, with TRBD1 as a possible D gene (6 bases). The V gene's germline CDR1 is SGHRS and CDR2 YFSETQ. The CDR3 runs to 14 residues. CDR3 bases read: TGCGCCAGCAGCTTGGGGTTCAGGGGAGAGACT. As protein: CASSLGFRGET. The complete CDR3 protein is CASSLGFRGETQYF.

Concerning this clone itself: Read sequence stops 3 residues before the CDR3 end, and the germline J gene provides the missing end. Other nucleotide sequences in the sample specify the same CDR3. The rearrangement uses TRBV18 and TRBJ1-2, with 9 positions matching TRBD1. CDR1 is KGHSH, CDR2 LQKENI, per germline. This CDR3 is built from 14 residues. This chain's CDR3 is CASSPYRGLDTYTF. The covered CDR3 bases are TGTGCCAGCTCACCCTACAGGGGGCTTGATACA.

On this clone: The sequenced fragment ends 3 residues before the CDR3 boundary, so the rest is inferred from the germline J gene. V is TRBV18 and J is TRBJ2-5, with 8 bases that match TRBD2. CDR3 length equals 15 residues. The germline CDR1 and CDR2 sequences are KGHSH and LQKENI. The ends lost 3 bases at V and 0 bases at J; junction bases unmatched: 3. The CDR3 region is CASSPRRGDQETQYF. The covered CDR3 bases are TGTGCCAGCTCACCCCGGCGGGGGGACCAAGAGACC.

This clone ranks as medium-sized in terms of frequency. The read falls 3 residues short of the CDR3 end, and the missing part is taken from the germline J gene. This sample also contains other DNA sequences that code for the same CDR3. The J gene is TRBJ2-1, the V gene TRBV18; 7 nucleotides agree with TRBD1. In germline, CDR1 is KGHSH, CDR2 LQKENI. V dropped 3 bases and J dropped 8; count of bases not matched to a gene: 7. CDR3 size: 14 residues. CDR3 sequence: CASSPSAQGDEQFF. The DNA read from the CDR3 is TGTGCCAGCTCACCTTCAGCTCAGGGGGATGAG.

Turning to this clone: Read data end 3 residues before the CDR3 end; the end is taken from the germline J gene. The chain employs TRBV7-8 and TRBJ2-7; 10 nucleotides match TRBD2. The germline V gene encodes CDR1 SGHVS and CDR2 FQNEAQ. The V gene end was trimmed by 1 base and the J gene end by 0 bases; junction bases not matched to a gene: 9. The CDR3 loop spans 18 amino acids. The CDR3 here is CASSLGPVAGGLSYEQYF. The part of the CDR3 DNA that was read is TGTGCCAGCAGCTTAGGTCCGGTAGCGGGGGGCCTCTCCTACGAG.

Notes on this clone: Read sequence stops 3 residues before the CDR3 end, and the germline J gene provides the missing end. The V call is TRBV19, the J call TRBJ2-2; a possible D gene is TRBD1 (6 bases). Germline values: CDR1 LNHDA, CDR2 SQIVND (reference sequence). This CDR3 has 15 amino acids. The V end was cut by 7 bases, the J end by 4 bases, with 16 bases between. The sequenced CDR3 bases are TGTGCCAGTACCTCGGACAGCTATTCCACCGGGGAG. Its protein is CASTSDSYSTGE. The whole CDR3 region reads CASTSDSYSTGELFF.

Comment on this clone: The read finishes 3 residues shy of the CDR3 end, and the germline J gene is used to complete it. V gene TRBV20-1 combines with J gene TRBJ2-5, with 9 bases aligning to TRBD2. V trimming: 4 bases; J trimming: 5 bases; junction bases outside the gene matches: 5. Germline loops: CDR1 DFQATT, CDR2 SNEGSKA (reference sequence). The CDR3 extends over 13 amino acids. The CDR3 reads CSAMGLAVETQYF. CDR3 DNA, as far as it was read: TGCAGTGCTATGGGACTAGCTGTGGAGACC.

Concerning this clone itself: The read ends 3 residues early relative to the CDR3; the germline J gene fills the gap. The chain carries TRBV3-1 (or the pseudogene TRBV3-2) and TRBJ1-6; D is unclear. Trimming removed 0 bases at V and 0 bases at J, with 6 bases between. The CDR3 has 16 amino acids. The germline CDR1 and CDR2 sequences are LGHDT and YNNKEL (reference sequence). The chain's CDR3 is CASSQEATSYNSPLHF. CDR3 bases read: TGTGCCAGCAGCCAAGAGGCAACCTCCTATAATTCACCC.

The sequenced part of the CDR3 DNA is TGTGCCAGTACCTCTGGAGGGGGCGCAACTAATGAAAAA. Translating it yields CASTSGGGATNEK. The CDR3, in full, reads CASTSGGGATNEKLFF. The J gene is TRBJ1-4, the V gene TRBV19; TRBD1 agrees at 7 bases. The read stops 3 residues short of the end of the CDR3; the missing end is completed from the germline J gene. This CDR3 has 16 amino acids. After removal of 7 bases from V and 0 bases from J, the junction contained 8 bases not matched to a gene. CDR1 is LNHDA and CDR2 is SQIVND in the germline V gene (reference sequence).

Worth noting for this clone: The CDR3 end lies 3 residues beyond the end of the read and is filled in from the germline J gene. The chain joins TRBV18 to TRBJ1-1, with 8 nucleotides matching TRBD1. The CDR3 contains 16 residues. Germline V gene sequence: CDR1 KGHSH, CDR2 LQKENI. V shed 0 bases, J shed 5 bases, and the junction held 8 bases outside the gene matches. CDR3 DNA (partial): TGTGCCAGCTCACCACCTTCCAGGGGGCAGGGGACTGAA. It yields the protein CASSPPSRGQGTE. The whole CDR3 reads CASSPPSRGQGTEAFF.

A word on this clone: The DNA ends 3 residues before the CDR3 does, and the rest of the CDR3 is filled in from the germline J gene. V and J are TRBV10-3 and TRBJ1-4; D gene uncertain. The germline gives CDR1 ENHRY, CDR2 SYGVKD. Trimming left V 4 bases short and J 3 bases short, with 15 bases between. The CDR3 runs 16 residues. The sequenced CDR3 bases are TGTGCCATCAGTGGGGCCAGTGGGTCGGCTAATGAAAAA. Amino acids: CAISGASGSANEK. The full CDR3 protein is CAISGASGSANEKLFF.

As to this clone: The read comes to an end 3 residues before the CDR3 does, leaving the germline J gene to fill in the end. The chain joins TRBV6-2 or TRBV6-3 to TRBJ2-7, with 8 bases identical to TRBD2. V shed 4 bases, J shed 3 bases, and the junction held 11 bases outside the gene matches. The CDR3 is 16 residues long. Looked up from germline, CDR1 is MNHEY and CDR2 is SVGEGT. The CDR3 protein is CASSFHAWSGGYEQYF. Partial CDR3 DNA: TGTGCCAGCAGTTTCCACGCTTGGAGCGGGGGCTACGAG.

A remark on this clone: The read ends 3 residues early relative to the CDR3; the germline J gene fills the gap. J is TRBJ2-5 and V is TRBV20-1; 9 bases are shared with TRBD2. CDR3 length equals 18 residues. From germline, CDR1 is DFQATT and CDR2 SNEGSKA (reference sequence). Trimming cost V 3 bases and J 1 base; bases outside gene matches: 15. CDR3 bases read: TGCAGTGCTAGCGACCCCCTAGGGGGCGGGGGGGCCCAAGAGACC. Translation: CSASDPLGGGGAQET. The full CDR3 protein reads CSASDPLGGGGAQETQYF.

Of note for this clone: The CDR3 extends 3 residues past the end of the read, so its final part is completed from the germline J gene. The chain has TRBV19 and TRBJ1-1, with D tentatively TRBD1 (5 bases). The V and J ends lost 5 bases and 2 bases respectively, with 12 bases between them. Germline loops: CDR1 LNHDA, CDR2 SQIVND (reference sequence). The CDR3 runs to 14 residues. The CDR3 bases that were read are TGTGCCAGTAGTTCGGGACTGCTAAACACTGAA. Its protein is CASSSGLLNTE. The whole CDR3 protein reads CASSSGLLNTEAFF.

For this clone: Germline and junction disagree at one end, which may indicate a read error. The read falls 3 residues short of the CDR3 end, and the missing part is taken from the germline J gene. The identical CDR3 is also encoded by other nucleotide sequences in the sample. The V call is TRBV4-1, the J call TRBJ1-3; tentative D call: TRBD1 (6 bases). This CDR3 is 16 amino acids long. Germline values: CDR1 MGHRA, CDR2 YSYEKL. The CDR3 DNA, read in part, is TGCGCCAGCAGCCAAGCGGACAGTTCGGCTGGAAACACT. Its translation: CASSQADSSAGNT. In full, the CDR3 reads CASSQADSSAGNTIYF.

With respect to this clone: The read ends 3 residues early relative to the CDR3; the germline J gene fills the gap. The rearrangement joins TRBV19 to TRBJ1-1; D is undetermined. Germline CDR1 LNHDA, CDR2 SQIVND (reference sequence). This CDR3 comprises 15 residues. The covered CDR3 bases are TGTGCCAGTAGAGCGGCACTCCTGCCGAGAAATGGC. Protein sequence: CASRAALLPRNG. The full CDR3 protein is CASRAALLPRNGAFF.

For this clone: One end of the junction fails to match germline, which may point to a read error. The observed sequence ends 3 residues before the CDR3 terminus, with the missing tail filled in from the germline J gene. The rearrangement uses TRBV7-9 and TRBJ1-2; tentatively, D is TRBD1 (6 bases). This CDR3 contains 14 residues. Per germline, CDR1 SEHNR and CDR2 FQNEAQ (reference sequence). CDR3 bases read: TGTTCCAGCAGCCCGATTCAGGGGTTAGAGACC. The encoded protein is CSSSPIQGLET. The full-length CDR3 reads as CSSSPIQGLETYTF.